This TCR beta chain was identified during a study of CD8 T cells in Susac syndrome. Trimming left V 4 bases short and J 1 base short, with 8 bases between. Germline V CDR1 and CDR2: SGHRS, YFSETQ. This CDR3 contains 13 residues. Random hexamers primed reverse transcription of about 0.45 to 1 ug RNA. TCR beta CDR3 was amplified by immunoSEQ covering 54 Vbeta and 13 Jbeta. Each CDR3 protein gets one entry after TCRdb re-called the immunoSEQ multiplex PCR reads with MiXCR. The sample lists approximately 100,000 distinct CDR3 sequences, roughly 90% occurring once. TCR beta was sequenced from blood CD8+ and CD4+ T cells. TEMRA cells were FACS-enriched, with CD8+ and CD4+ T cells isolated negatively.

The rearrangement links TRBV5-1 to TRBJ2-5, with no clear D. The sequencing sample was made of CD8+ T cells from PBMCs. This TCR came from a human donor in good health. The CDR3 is CASSGMVQETQYF. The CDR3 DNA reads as TGCGCCAGCAGCGGGATGGTCCAAGAGACCCAGTACTTC.